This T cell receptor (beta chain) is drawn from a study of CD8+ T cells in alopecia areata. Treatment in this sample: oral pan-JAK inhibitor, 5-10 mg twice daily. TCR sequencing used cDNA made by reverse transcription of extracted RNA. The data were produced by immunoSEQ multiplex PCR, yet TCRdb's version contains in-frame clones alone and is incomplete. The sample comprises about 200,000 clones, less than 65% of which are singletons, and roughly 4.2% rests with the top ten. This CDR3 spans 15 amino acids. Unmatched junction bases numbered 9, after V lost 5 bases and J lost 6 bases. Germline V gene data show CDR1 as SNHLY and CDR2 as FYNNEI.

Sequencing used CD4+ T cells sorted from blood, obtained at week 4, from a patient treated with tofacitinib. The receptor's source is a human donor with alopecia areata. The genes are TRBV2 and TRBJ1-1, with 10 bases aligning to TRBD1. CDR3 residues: CASSRQGASLAEAFF. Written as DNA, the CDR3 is TGTGCCAGCAGTCGACAGGGGGCTTCGCTGGCTGAAGCTTTCTTT.